This TCR beta chain came from a study of cytomegalovirus exposure and HLA in healthy donors. Overall study results and limits: TCR beta V- and J-gene trimming, according to a later analysis, was linked to a missense DCLRE1C variant. Across donors, presence/absence analyses took sequencing depth to be roughly uniform. Reportedly, cytomegalovirus status was diagnosed with high sensitivity and specificity. Reported findings show TCR beta sequences accurately forecast HLA-A and HLA-B alleles in most subjects.

This CDR3 spans 18 amino acids. The ends lost 0 bases at V and 4 bases at J; junction bases unmatched: 15. CDR1 is SQVTM and CDR2 is ANQGSEA in the germline V gene. Turning to this clone: What it binds is unknown.

The primer mix had 60 Vbeta and 13 Jbeta primers. This table comes from immunoSEQ multiplex PCR, and its TCRdb copy is limited to in-frame clones, with some not included. This table holds 100,000 to 150,000 clones, around 82% found once. Material: PBMCs. This chain joins TRBV29-1 and TRBJ2-7; 10 bases line up with TRBD2. The receptor comes from a man aged 30 to 39 in good health and CMV-seropositive. CDR3 region: CSVEDRFASGRVEYEQYF. The CDR3 region has the DNA TGCAGCGTTGAAGATCGGTTTGCTAGCGGGAGAGTTGAATACGAGCAGTACTTC.